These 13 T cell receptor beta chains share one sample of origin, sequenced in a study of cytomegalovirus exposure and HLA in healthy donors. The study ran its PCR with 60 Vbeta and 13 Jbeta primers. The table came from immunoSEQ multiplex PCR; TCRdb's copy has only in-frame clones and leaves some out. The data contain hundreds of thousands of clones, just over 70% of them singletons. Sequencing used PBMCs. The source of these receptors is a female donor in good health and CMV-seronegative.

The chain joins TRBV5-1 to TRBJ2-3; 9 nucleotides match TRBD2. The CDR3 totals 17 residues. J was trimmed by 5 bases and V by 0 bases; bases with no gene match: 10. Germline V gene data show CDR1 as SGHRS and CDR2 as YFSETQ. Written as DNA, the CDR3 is TGCGCCAGCAGCTTGGTTCCCTTAGCGGGAGAGGGAGATACGCAGTATTTT. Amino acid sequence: CASSLVPLAGEGDTQYF.

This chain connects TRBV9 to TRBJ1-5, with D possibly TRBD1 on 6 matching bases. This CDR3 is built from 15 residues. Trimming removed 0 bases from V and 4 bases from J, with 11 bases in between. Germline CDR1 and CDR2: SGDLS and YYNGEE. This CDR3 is CASSVGGGPNQPQHF. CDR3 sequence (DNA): TGTGCCAGCAGCGTAGGAGGGGGTCCAAATCAGCCCCAGCATTTT.

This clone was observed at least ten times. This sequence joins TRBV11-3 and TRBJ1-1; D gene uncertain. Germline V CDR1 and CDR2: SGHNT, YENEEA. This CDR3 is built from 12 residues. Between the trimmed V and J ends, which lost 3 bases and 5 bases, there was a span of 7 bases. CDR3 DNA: TGTGCCAGCAGCTTCGGGGATACTGAAGCTTTCTTT. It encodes CASSFGDTEAFF. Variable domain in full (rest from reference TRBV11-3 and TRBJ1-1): EAGVVQSPRYKIIEKKQPVAFWCNPISGHNTLYWYLQNLGQGPELLIRYENEEAVDDSQLPKDRFSAERLKGVDSTLKIQPAELGDSAVYLCASSFGDTEAFFGQGTRLTVV.

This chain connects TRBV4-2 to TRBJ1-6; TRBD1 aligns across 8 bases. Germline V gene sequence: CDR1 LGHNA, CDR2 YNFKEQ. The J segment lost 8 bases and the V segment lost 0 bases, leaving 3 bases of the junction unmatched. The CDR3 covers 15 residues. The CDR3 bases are TGTGCCAGCAGCCAAGAACACAGGGGGTATTCACCCCTCCACTTT. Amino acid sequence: CASSQEHRGYSPLHF.

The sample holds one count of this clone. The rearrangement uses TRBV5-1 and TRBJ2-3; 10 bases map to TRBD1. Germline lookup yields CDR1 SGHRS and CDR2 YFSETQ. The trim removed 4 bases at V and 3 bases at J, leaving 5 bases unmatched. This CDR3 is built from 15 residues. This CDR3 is CASSPDRGRTDTQYF. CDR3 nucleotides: TGCGCCAGCAGCCCCGACAGGGGGCGTACAGATACGCAGTATTTT.

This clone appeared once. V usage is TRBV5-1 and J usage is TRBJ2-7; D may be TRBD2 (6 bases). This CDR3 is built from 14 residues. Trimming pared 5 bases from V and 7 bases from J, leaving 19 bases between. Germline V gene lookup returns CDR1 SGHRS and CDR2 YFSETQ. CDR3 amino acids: CASRRDSGLGEQYF. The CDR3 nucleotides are TGCGCCAGCAGGAGGGATAGCGGCCTCGGGGAGCAGTACTTC.

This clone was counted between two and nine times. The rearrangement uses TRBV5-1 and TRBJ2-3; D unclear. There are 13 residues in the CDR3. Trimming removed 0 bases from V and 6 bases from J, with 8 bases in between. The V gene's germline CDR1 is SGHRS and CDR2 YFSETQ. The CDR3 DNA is TGCGCCAGCAGCTTGGGACTTTCCGATACGCAGTATTTT. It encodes CASSLGLSDTQYF. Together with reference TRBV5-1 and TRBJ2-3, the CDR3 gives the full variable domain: KAGVTQTPRYLIKTRGQQVTLSCSPISGHRSVSWYQQTPGQGLQFLFEYFSETQRNKGNFPGRFSGRQFSNSRSEMNVSTLELGDSALYLCASSLGLSDTQYFGPGTRLTVL.

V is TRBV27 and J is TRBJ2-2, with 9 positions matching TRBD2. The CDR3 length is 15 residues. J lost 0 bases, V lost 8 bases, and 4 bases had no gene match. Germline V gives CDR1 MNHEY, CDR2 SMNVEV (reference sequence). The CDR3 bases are TGTGCCAGCCTCCGACTAGCGGCGAACACCGGGGAGCTGTTTTTT. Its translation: CASLRLAANTGELFF.

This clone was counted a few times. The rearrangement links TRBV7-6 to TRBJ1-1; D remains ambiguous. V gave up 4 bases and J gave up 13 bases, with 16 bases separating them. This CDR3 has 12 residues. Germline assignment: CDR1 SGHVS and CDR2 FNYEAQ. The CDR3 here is CASSSFAGKVFF. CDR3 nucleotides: TGTGCCAGCAGCTCCTTCGCGGGGAAAGTTTTCTTT.

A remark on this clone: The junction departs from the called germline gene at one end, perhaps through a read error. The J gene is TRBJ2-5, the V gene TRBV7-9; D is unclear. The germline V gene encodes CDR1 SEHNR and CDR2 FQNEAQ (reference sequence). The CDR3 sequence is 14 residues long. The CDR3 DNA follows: TGTTCCAGCACCTTACGGTTCGAACAAGAGACCCAGTACTTC. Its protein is CSSTLRFEQETQYF.

The chain's CDR3 is CASSGQGIDTEAFF. The CDR3, as DNA: TGCGCCAGCAGCGGACAGGGTATTGACACTGAAGCTTTCTTT. The chain links TRBV5-1 to TRBJ1-1; the match to TRBD1 covers 8 bases. The J segment lost 3 bases and the V segment lost 4 bases, leaving 5 bases of the junction unmatched. In germline, CDR1 is SGHRS, CDR2 YFSETQ. The CDR3 length is 14 residues.

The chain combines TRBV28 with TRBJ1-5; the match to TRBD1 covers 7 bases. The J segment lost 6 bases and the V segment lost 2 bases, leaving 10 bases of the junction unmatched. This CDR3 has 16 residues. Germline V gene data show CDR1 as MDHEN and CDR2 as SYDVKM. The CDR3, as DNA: TGTGCCAGCAGTTTAGGTCCGAGGGGGCGAGGTCAGCCCCAGCATTTT. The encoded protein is CASSLGPRGRGQPQHF.

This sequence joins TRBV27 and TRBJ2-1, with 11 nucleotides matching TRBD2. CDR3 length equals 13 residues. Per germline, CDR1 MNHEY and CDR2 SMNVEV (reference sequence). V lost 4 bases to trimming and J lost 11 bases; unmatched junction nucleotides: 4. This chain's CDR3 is CASSWGLAAQQFF. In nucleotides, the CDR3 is TGTGCCAGCAGTTGGGGACTAGCGGCCCAGCAGTTCTTC.